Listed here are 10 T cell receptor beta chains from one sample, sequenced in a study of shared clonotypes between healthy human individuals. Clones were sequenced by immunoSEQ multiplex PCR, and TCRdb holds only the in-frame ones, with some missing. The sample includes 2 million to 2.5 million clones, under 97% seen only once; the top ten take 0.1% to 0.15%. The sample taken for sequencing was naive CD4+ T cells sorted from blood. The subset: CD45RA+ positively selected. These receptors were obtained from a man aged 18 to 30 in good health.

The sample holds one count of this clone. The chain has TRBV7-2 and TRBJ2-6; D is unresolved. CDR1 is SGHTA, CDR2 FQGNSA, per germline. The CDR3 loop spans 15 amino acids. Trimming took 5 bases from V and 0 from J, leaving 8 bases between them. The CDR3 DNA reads TGTGCCAGCAGCGGGGTGGTCTCTGGGGCCAACGTCCTGACTTTC. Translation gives CASSGVVSGANVLTF.

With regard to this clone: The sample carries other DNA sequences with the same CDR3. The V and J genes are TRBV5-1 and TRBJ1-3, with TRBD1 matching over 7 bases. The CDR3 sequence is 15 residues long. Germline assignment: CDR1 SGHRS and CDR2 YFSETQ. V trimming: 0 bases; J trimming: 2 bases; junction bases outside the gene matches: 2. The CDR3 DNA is TGCGCCAGCAGCTTGGTCCAGGGGGCTGGAAACACCATATATTTT. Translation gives CASSLVQGAGNTIYF.

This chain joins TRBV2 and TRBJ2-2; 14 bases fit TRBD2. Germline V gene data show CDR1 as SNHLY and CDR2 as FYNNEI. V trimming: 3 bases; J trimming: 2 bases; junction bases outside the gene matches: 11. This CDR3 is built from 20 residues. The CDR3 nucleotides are TGTGCCAGCAGTGACCCTCTTCCGACTAGCGGGAGGGCCAACACCGGGGAGCTGTTTTTT. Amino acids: CASSDPLPTSGRANTGELFF.

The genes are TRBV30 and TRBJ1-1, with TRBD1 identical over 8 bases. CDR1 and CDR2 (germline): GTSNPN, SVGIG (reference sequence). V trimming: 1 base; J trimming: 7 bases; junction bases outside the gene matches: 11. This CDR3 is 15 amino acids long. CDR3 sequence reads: CAWSAGGAVVREAFF. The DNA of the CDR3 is TGTGCCTGGAGTGCAGGGGGCGCGGTGGTCCGTGAAGCTTTCTTT.

The CDR3 is CASSWGTGQTDTQYF. CDR3 coding DNA: TGCGCCAGCAGCTGGGGGACAGGGCAAACAGATACGCAGTATTTT. The chain uses TRBV4-1 and TRBJ2-3, with 9 nucleotides matching TRBD1. The V gene's germline CDR1 is MGHRA and CDR2 YSYEKL. After removal of 5 bases from V and 3 bases from J, the junction contained 6 bases not matched to a gene. The CDR3 runs 15 residues.

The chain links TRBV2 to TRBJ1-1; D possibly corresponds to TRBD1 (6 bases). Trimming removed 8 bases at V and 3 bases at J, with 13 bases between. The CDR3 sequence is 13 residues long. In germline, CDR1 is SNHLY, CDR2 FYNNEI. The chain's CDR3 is CASQQGRDTEAFF. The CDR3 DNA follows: TGTGCCAGCCAACAGGGTCGGGACACTGAAGCTTTCTTT.

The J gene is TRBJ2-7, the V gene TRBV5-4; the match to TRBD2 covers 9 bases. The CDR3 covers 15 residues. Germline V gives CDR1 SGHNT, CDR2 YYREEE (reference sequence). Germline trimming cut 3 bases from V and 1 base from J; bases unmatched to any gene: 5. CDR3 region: CASSSGGRGSYEQYF. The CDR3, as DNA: TGTGCCAGCAGCTCCGGCGGGAGGGGGTCCTACGAGCAGTACTTC.

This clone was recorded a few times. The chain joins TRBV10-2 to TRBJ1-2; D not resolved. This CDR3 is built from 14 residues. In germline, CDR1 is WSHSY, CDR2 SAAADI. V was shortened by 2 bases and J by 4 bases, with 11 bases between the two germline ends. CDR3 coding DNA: TGCGCCAGCAGTGAGGAGGTGAGAATCTATGGCTACACCTTC. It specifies CASSEEVRIYGYTF.

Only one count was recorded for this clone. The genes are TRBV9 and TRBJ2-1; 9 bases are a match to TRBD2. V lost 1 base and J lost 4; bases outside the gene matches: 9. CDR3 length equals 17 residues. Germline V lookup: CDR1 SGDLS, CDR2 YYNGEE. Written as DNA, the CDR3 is TGTGCCAGCAGCGTAACCCCTAGCGGGGAGAGGTACAATGAGCAGTTCTTC. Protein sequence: CASSVTPSGERYNEQFF.

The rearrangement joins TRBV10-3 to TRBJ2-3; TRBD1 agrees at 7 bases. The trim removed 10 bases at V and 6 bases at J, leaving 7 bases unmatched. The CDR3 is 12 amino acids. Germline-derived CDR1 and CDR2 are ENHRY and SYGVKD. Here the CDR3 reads CATRGPGDTQYF. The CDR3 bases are TGTGCCACGAGGGGGCCGGGTGATACGCAGTATTTT.